The 18 T cell receptor beta chains presented below share a single source sample, sequenced in a study of kidney transplant recipient with SARS-CoV-2 infection. MiXCR, applied by TCRdb to the reads, yields one record per CDR3 protein. The sample holds some 220,000 distinct CDR3 sequences; around 28% are singletons and the top ten take less than 8.5%. Sequenced material: a blood sample, taken at baseline and on day 111 from a kidney transplant recipient. These receptor sequences come from a male patient between 25 and 39 years old who had COVID-19 and was a kidney transplant recipient. Some T cells may be supplied by the graft donor.

A remark on this clonotype: This sequence may be a read error, since a much larger clone differs from it by one base. This chain connects TRBV11-3 to TRBJ1-2; D unresolved. The CDR3 sequence is 17 residues long. Germline V lookup: CDR1 SGHNT, CDR2 YENEEA. V lost 5 bases to trimming and J lost 4 bases, with 23 bases between them. CDR3 protein: CASSVSNDLGRTYGYTF. For the CDR3, the DNA is TGTGCCAGCAGCGTTTCAAACGATCTCGGAAGGACCTATGGCTACACCTTC.

Comments on this clonotype: This is likely an artifact of a read error, given a far larger clone one base away. The gene calls are TRBV6-5 and TRBJ1-2; TRBD1 matches 7 bases. J lost 0 bases, V lost 5 bases, and 12 bases had no gene match. The V gene's germline CDR1 is MNHEY and CDR2 SVGAGI. The CDR3 is 17 residues long. CDR3 bases: TGTGCCAGCAGTGGACAGGTGCTGGCTTTCTCTAACTATGGCTACACCTTC. Residues: CASSGQVLAFSNYGYTF.

This clonotype was detected many times. The rearrangement links TRBV18 to TRBJ1-1, with 7 bases aligning to TRBD1. CDR1 KGHSH and CDR2 LQKENI come from the germline V gene. With V trimmed by 3 bases and J by 6 bases, 7 bases remained unmatched. CDR3 size: 14 residues. The DNA of the CDR3 is TGTGCCAGCTCACCTTTTGACAGGGAATCTGAAGCTTTCTTT. Amino acid sequence: CASSPFDRESEAFF.

As to this clonotype: It may be a read error: a sequence one base away is much more abundant. The chain recombines TRBV18 with TRBJ2-3; D is ambiguous. Trimming left V 6 bases short and J 4 bases short, with 11 bases between. CDR1 and CDR2 (germline): KGHSH, LQKENI. This CDR3 spans 13 amino acids. CDR3 bases: TGTGCCAGCTCCTTGGGCCAACCAGATACGCAGTATTTT. It yields the protein CASSLGQPDTQYF. Together with reference TRBV18 and TRBJ2-3, the CDR3 gives the full variable domain: NAGVMQNPRHLVRRRGQEARLRCSPMKGHSHVYWYRQLPEEGLKFMVYLQKENIIDESGMPKERFSAEFPKEGPSILRIQQVVRGDSAAYFCASSLGQPDTQYFGPGTRLTVL.

As regards this clonotype: A single base separates this from a much larger clone, so it may be a read error. The chain employs TRBV8-2 and TRBJ1-2. TRBV8-2 is given as a pseudogene. The CDR3 extends over 16 amino acids. The CDR3, as DNA: TGTGGCAGTTCATGTTGTGGTAGCCGAAAGACCTATGGCTACACCTTC. Translated: CGSSCCGSRKTYGYTF.

About this clonotype: Since a much larger clone is just one base distant, this may be a read error. This sequence joins TRBV6-2 or TRBV6-3 and TRBJ1-2, with unresolved D. Trimming stripped 5 bases from V and 6 bases from J, with 25 bases between. This CDR3 region has 17 residues. Germline values: CDR1 MNHEY, CDR2 SVGEGT. The CDR3 bases are TGTGCCAGCAGTAATTCCTTCTGCATCGGAAAGACCCATGGCTACACCTTC. Translated, it gives CASSNSFCIGKTHGYTF.

At least ten counts were recorded for this clonotype. The J gene is TRBJ2-7, the V gene TRBV18; 8 bases fit TRBD2. The germline gives CDR1 KGHSH, CDR2 LQKENI. With 2 bases clipped from V and 6 bases from J, the junction kept 6 bases outside the gene matches. The CDR3 is made up of 14 amino acids. CDR3 coding DNA: TGTGCCAGCTCACCATATCCGGGAGGGATCGAGCAGTACTTC. Amino acids: CASSPYPGGIEQYF.

Concerning this clonotype: This may be a read error: a much more frequent sequence differs by one nucleotide. Because it lacks the conserved phenylalanine or tryptophan at the end, this CDR3 is likely a read error. The DNA is omitted, as the CDR3 cannot be located on it reliably, and the CDR3 follows TCRdb's listing. The rearrangement joins TRBV3-2 to TRBJ1-1. TRBV3-2 is designated a pseudogene. Both ends counted, the CDR3 spans 13 residues. CDR3 sequence reads: CASSQGGHTEAFL.

The V and J genes are TRBV7-6 and TRBJ1-2; D is unclear. The V end was cut by 5 bases, the J end by 4 bases, with 23 bases between. Germline V CDR1 and CDR2: SGHVS, FNYEAQ. The length of the CDR3 is 17 residues. The CDR3 spells CASSRLPESRKTYGYTF. The CDR3 nucleotides read TGTGCCAGCAGCAGACTCCCTGAATCTCGAAAGACCTATGGCTACACCTTC.

This chain links TRBV12-3 or TRBV12-4 with TRBJ2-1, with D possibly called TRBD1 or TRBD2 (5 bases each). The CDR3 is made up of 13 amino acids. The CDR3 DNA is TGTACCACTCAGCTGCGGCAGGGCGGGGAGCAGTTCTTC. The encoded protein is CTTQLRQGGEQFF.

This clonotype was recorded many times. This sequence joins TRBV5-4 and TRBJ2-7; no clear D. CDR1 and CDR2 (germline): SGHNT, YYREEE (reference sequence). V was trimmed by 7 bases and J by 7 bases, leaving 18 bases between them. The CDR3 is 13 residues long. CDR3 in amino acids: CASSKSGMWEQYF. The CDR3 nucleotides are TGTGCCAGCTCCAAAAGTGGTATGTGGGAGCAGTACTTC.

This clonotype was recorded many times. The J gene is TRBJ2-7, the V gene TRBV30; no reliable D call. This CDR3 spans 12 amino acids. Germline values: CDR1 GTSNPN, CDR2 SVGIG (reference sequence). V lost 0 bases, J lost 7 bases, and 10 bases lay in between. The CDR3 here is CAWSVGSAEQYF. The CDR3 DNA is TGTGCCTGGAGTGTGGGGTCGGCTGAGCAGTACTTC.

The rearrangement uses TRBV30 and TRBJ1-2; no clear D gene. Germline values: CDR1 GTSNPN, CDR2 SVGIG (reference sequence). This CDR3 contains 16 residues. Trimming left V 5 bases short and J 4 bases short, with 23 bases between. The DNA for the CDR3 is TGTGCCTGGGTTTGGAAGCATTATAGAAAGACCTATGGCTACACCTTC. Translated: CAWVWKHYRKTYGYTF.

This clonotype was detected ten times or more. The J gene is TRBJ2-1, the V gene TRBV6-2 or TRBV6-3; 7 nucleotides match TRBD2. The V segment lost 2 bases and the J segment 8 bases; nucleotides outside the gene matches: 6. There are 14 residues in the CDR3. Germline values: CDR1 MNHEY, CDR2 SVGEGT. CDR3 DNA sequence: TGTGCCAGCAGTTACGGGACGGCGGGGGATGAGCAGTTCTTC. Its translation: CASSYGTAGDEQFF.

This clonotype came up once. Possible read error: a much larger clone is one base away. This chain joins TRBV15 and TRBJ2-5, with TRBD2 as a possible D gene (6 bases). The germline V gene has CDR1 LNHNV and CDR2 YYDKDF (reference sequence). The V end lost 8 bases, the J end lost 1 base, and 17 bases lay between the germline ends. CDR3 length: 15 residues. The CDR3: CATRRRGGFQETQYF. CDR3 nucleotides: TGTGCCACCCGCCGCCGAGGAGGGTTCCAAGAGACCCAGTACTTC.

This clonotype was found many times. The J gene is TRBJ2-4, the V gene TRBV10-3; 8 positions match TRBD2. CDR1 is ENHRY, CDR2 SYGVKD, per germline. CDR3 length: 15 residues. V shed 2 bases, J shed 9 bases, and the junction held 9 bases outside the gene matches. The CDR3 bases are TGTGCCATCAGTGAGAGCGGGGGAGGAAGGGTCATTCAGTACTTC. Residues: CAISESGGGRVIQYF.

With respect to this clonotype: A much larger clone lies a single base off, so this may be a read error. The chain carries TRBV6-6 and TRBJ1-3; D remains ambiguous. The germline CDR1 and CDR2 sequences are MNHNY and SVGAGI (reference sequence). This CDR3 is built from 13 residues. The CDR3: CASSDTSGSTIYF. The CDR3 DNA follows: TGTGCCAGCAGTGACACATCTGGAAGCACCATATATTTT.

This clonotype appeared many times. The CDR3 is CASSYSCSFRKTYGYTF. The CDR3 nucleotides are TGTGCCAGCAGTTATTCATGCAGCTTCCGAAAGACCTATGGCTACACCTTC. This chain joins TRBV12-3 or TRBV12-4 and TRBJ1-2; D is uncertain. The CDR3 is 17 residues long. Trimming shortened V by 4 bases and J by 4 bases, and 22 bases separated the two germline ends.